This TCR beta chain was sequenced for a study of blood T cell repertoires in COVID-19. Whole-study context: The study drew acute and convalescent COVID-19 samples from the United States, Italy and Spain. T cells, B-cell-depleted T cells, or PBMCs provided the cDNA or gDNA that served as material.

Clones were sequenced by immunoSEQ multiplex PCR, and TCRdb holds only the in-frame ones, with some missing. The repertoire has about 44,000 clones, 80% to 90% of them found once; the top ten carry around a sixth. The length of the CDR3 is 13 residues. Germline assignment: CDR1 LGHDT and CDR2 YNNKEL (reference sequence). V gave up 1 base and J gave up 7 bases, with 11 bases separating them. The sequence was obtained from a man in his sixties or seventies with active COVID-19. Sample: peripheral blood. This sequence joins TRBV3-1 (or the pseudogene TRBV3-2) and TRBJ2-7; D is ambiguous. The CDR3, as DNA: TGTGCCAGCAGCCAAGTGCACTCCAGGGAGCAGTACTTC. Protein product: CASSQVHSREQYF.